The source of this T cell receptor (beta chain) is a study of T-cell memory formation after mild COVID-19. On the study more broadly: Among the donors, TCR clusters were largely specific to each donor.

General study results and limits: Contracting CD4+ clones lay largely in CM and EM, with CD8+ ones residing in EMRA.

5'RACE, which relied on constant-segment primers, yielded TCR alpha and TCR beta cDNA libraries carrying sample barcodes and UMIs. TCRdb reanalysed the 5' RACE reads using MiXCR and keeps one entry per CDR3 protein. This table holds about 13,000 distinct CDR3 sequences, 15% to 20% found once. This clonotype came up many times. The antigen remains unidentified. The sample comprised PBMCs or a T cell subset sorted from them (not recorded which). The TCR was taken from a man aged 18-30 years who had mild COVID-19 (a few samples of this study predate the infection). Cell type and time point are not known.

CDR3 nucleotides: TGTGCCAGCAGCCTCGGACAGTACGAGCAGTACTTC. Translated: CASSLGQYEQYF. The chain combines TRBV7-6 with TRBJ2-7; TRBD1 is a possible D gene (6 bases). This CDR3 is built from 12 residues. The ends were cut back, 5 bases at V and 4 bases at J, with 9 bases in the middle. Germline V gives CDR1 SGHVS, CDR2 FNYEAQ. The whole variable domain, remainder taken from reference TRBV7-6 and TRBJ2-7, is GAGVSQSPRYKVTKRGQDVALRCDPISGHVSLYWYRQALGQGPEFLTYFNYEAQQDKSGLPNDRFSAERPEGSISTLTIQRTEQRDSAMYRCASSLGQYEQYFGPGTRLTVT.